Detailed here is one T cell receptor beta chain. Its antigen is unidentified. The sample is drawn from a study of CD8+ T cells in alopecia areata. Reverse transcribed after extraction, RNA yielded cDNA as the sequencing template. Clones were read by immunoSEQ multiplex PCR, and TCRdb kept only the in-frame ones, dropping some. The table has roughly 170,000 clones, roughly 64% seen once. Whole-study results and caveats: Numerous clones, expanded in lesions, remained in scalp and blood during tofacitinib.

V was pared by 3 bases and J by 6 bases, with 14 bases between. Germline values: CDR1 GTSNPN, CDR2 SVGIG (reference sequence). The CDR3 length is 14 residues. The treatment denotes: oral pan-JAK inhibitor, 5-10 mg twice daily. Specimens obtained from alopecia areata patients comprised lesional scalp punch biopsies and peripheral blood. The sample in question was CD8+ T cells sorted from blood, obtained at week 24, from a patient treated with tofacitinib. V gene TRBV30 combines with J gene TRBJ1-4; D not resolved. The TCR comes from a human donor with alopecia areata. The CDR3 coding sequence is TGTGCCTGGAGGCAGGCAGGCCGGTATGAAAAACTGTTTTTT. Encoded protein: CAWRQAGRYEKLFF.